This record looks at one T cell receptor beta chain sequence and its context. The antigen is undetermined. Sequencing used immunoSEQ v3. TCRdb keeps only in-frame clones here, not all; method: immunoSEQ multiplex PCR. The sample contains over 10,000 clones, about three fifths of which appear only once. The data belong to a study of TIL therapy for anti-PD-1-resistant metastatic lung cancer. About the study: Half of patients were current or former smokers.

Whole-study results and caveats: Many TIL product clones were absent from baseline tumor, suggesting clonal contraction. This highly selected cohort may not generalize to typical lung cancer patients.

Time point noted: pre-treatment sample, taken before nivolumab and TIL therapy. Pleural nodules or supraclavicular lymph nodes made up most of the excised metastases sampled. Patients were adults with stage 4 NSCLC. This CDR3 spans 13 amino acids. Germline V gene sequence: CDR1 SGHTA, CDR2 FQGNSA. The J segment lost 2 bases and the V segment lost 5 bases, leaving 2 bases of the junction unmatched. The sample in question was tumor tissue, obtained at baseline. This TCR came from a woman aged 30 to 85 with non-small cell lung cancer. The chain is built from TRBV7-2 and TRBJ1-2, with 7 bases matching TRBD1. The CDR3 coding sequence is TGTGCCAGCAGCCAGGGACAGAACTATGGCTACACCTTC. Its protein is CASSQGQNYGYTF.